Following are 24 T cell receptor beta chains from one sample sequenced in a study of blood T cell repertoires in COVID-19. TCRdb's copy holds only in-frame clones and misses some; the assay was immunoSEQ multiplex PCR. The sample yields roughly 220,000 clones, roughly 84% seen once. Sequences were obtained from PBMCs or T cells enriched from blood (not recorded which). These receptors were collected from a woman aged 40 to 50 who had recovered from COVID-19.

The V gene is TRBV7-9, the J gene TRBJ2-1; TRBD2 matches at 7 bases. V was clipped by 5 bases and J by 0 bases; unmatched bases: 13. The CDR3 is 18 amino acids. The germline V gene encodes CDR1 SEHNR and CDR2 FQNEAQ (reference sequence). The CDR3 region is CASSQSPLAGVSYNEQFF. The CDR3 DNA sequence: TGTGCCAGCAGCCAATCCCCCTTGGCGGGAGTCTCCTACAATGAGCAGTTCTTC. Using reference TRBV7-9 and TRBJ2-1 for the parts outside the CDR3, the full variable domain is DTGVSQNPRHKITKRGQNVTFRCDPISEHNRLYWYRQTLGQGPEFLTYFQNEAQLEKSRLLSDRFSAERPKGSFSTLEIQRTEQGDSAMYLCASSQSPLAGVSYNEQFFGPGTRLTVL.

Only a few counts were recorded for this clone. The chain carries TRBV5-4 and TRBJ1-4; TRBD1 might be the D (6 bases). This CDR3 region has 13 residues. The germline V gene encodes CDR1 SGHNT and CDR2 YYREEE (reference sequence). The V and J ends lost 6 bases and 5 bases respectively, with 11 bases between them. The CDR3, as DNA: TGTGCCAGCAAGGACAGAACAAATGAAAAACTGTTTTTT. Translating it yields CASKDRTNEKLFF.

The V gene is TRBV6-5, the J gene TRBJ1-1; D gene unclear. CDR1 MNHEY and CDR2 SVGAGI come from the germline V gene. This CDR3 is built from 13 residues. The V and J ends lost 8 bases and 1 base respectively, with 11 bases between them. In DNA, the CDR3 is TGTGCCAGCGCGATAGCGGGGAACACTGAAGCTTTCTTT. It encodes CASAIAGNTEAFF.

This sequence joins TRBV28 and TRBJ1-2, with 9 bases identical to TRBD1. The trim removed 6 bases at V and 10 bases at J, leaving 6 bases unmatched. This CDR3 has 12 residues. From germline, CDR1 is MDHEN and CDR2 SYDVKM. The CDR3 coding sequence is TGTGCCAGCAGGGCCACAGGGGGCATCTACACCTTC. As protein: CASRATGGIYTF.

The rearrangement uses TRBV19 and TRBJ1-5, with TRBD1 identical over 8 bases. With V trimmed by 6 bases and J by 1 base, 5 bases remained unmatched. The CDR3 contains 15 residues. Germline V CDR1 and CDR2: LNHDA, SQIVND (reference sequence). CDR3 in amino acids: CASSVQGASNQPQHF. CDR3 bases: TGTGCCAGTAGCGTTCAGGGGGCGAGCAATCAGCCCCAGCATTTT.

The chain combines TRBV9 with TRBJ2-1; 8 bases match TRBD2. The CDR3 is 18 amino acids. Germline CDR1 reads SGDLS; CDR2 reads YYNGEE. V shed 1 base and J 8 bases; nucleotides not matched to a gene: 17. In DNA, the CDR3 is TGTGCCAGCAGCGTAACGGGCTACAGCGGGAGCCTCGCCGATGAGCAGTTCTTC. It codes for CASSVTGYSGSLADEQFF.

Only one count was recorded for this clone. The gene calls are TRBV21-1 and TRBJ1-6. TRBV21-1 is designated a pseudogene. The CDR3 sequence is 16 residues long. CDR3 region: CASSTKSWWSKTPLHF. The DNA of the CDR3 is TGTGCCAGCAGCACAAAATCGTGGTGGAGCAAAACACCCCTCCACTTT.

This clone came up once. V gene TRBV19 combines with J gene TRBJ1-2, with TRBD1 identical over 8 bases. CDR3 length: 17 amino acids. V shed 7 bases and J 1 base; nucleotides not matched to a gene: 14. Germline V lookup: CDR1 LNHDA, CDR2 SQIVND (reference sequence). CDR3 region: CASTAARGQYYNYGYTF. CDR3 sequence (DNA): TGTGCCAGTACCGCCGCCAGGGGGCAATATTATAACTATGGCTACACCTTC.

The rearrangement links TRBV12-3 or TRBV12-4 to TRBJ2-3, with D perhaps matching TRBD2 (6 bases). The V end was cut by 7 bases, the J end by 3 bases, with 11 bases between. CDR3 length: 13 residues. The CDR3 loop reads CASTRLGTDTQYF. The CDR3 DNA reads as TGTGCCAGCACTCGACTAGGAACAGATACGCAGTATTTT.

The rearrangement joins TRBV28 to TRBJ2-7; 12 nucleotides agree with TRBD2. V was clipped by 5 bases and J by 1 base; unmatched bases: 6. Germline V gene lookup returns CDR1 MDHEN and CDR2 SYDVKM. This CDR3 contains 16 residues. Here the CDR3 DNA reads TGTGCCAGCAGTCGTGGCACTAGCGGGAGGTCCTACGAGCAGTACTTC. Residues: CASSRGTSGRSYEQYF.

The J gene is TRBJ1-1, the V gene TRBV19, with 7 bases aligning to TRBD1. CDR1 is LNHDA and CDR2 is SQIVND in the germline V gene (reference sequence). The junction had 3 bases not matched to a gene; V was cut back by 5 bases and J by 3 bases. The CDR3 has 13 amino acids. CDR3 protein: CASSFDRDTEAFF. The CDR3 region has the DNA TGTGCCAGTAGTTTTGACAGGGACACTGAAGCTTTCTTT.

CDR3 sequence (DNA): TGTGCCAGCAGCCGATACGGGACTAGCGGCCTCGGGGAGCAGTTCTTC. Its protein product is CASSRYGTSGLGEQFF. V and J are TRBV11-2 and TRBJ2-1, with 11 bases fitting TRBD2. The CDR3 length is 16 residues. Losses at the gene ends were 5 bases for V and 10 bases for J; bases not matched to a gene: 13. Per germline, CDR1 SGHAT and CDR2 FQNNGV.

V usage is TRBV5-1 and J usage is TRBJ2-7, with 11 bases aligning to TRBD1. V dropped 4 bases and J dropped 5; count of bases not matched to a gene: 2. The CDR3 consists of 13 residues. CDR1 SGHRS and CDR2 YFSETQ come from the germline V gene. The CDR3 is CASSPGQGDEQYV. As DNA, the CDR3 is TGCGCCAGCAGCCCGGGACAGGGGGACGAGCAGTACGTC.

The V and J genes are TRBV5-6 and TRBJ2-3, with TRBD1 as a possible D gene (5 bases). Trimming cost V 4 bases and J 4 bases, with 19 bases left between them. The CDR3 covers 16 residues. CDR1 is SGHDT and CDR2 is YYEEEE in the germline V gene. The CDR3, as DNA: TGTGCCAGCAGCCCGCCTGGGGCAGGGTACCCAGATACGCAGTATTTT. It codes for CASSPPGAGYPDTQYF.

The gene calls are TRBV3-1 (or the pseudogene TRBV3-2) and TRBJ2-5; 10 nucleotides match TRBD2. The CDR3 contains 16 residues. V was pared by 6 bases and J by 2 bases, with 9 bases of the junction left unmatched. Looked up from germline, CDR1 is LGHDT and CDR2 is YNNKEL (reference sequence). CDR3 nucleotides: TGTGCCAGCAGTGATACGGGACTAGCGAGGCAAGAGACCCAGTACTTC. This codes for CASSDTGLARQETQYF.

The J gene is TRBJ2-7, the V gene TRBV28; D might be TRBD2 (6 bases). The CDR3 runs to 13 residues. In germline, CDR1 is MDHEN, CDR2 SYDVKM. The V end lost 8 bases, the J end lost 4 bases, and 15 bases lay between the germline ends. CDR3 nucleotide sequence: TGTGCCAGCGGGGGGATGGAGCGATACGAGCAGTACGTC. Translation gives CASGGMERYEQYV.

CDR3 residues: CASSQPGTSGSVGTGELFF. The CDR3 coding sequence is TGCGCCAGCAGCCAACCCGGGACTAGCGGGAGCGTCGGCACCGGGGAGCTGTTTTTT. This chain uses TRBV4-3 with TRBJ2-2, with 14 bases lining up with TRBD2. After removal of 2 bases from V and 4 bases from J, the junction contained 9 bases not matched to a gene. The CDR3 consists of 19 residues. Germline V lookup: CDR1 LGHNA, CDR2 YSLEER.

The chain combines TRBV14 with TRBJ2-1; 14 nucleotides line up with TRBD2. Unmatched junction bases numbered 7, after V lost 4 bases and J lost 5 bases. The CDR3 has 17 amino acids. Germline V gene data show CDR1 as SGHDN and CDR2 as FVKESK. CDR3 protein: CASSPLPGLAGDNEQFF. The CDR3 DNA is TGTGCCAGCAGCCCCCTCCCGGGACTAGCGGGAGACAATGAGCAGTTCTTC.

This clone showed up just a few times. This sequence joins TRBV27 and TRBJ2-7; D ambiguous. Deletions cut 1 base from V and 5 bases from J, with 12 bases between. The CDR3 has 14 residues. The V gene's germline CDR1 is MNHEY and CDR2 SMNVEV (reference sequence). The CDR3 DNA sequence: TGTGCCAGCAGTTTATGGGCAGGATTTGACGAGCAGTACTTC. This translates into CASSLWAGFDEQYF.

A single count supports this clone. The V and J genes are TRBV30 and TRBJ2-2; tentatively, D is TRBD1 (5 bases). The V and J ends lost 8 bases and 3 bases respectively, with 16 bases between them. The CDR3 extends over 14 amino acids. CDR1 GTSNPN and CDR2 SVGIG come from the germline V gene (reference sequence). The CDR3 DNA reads TGTGCCCTAAGGGGCAGGGTGGACACCGGGGAGCTGTTTTTT. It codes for CALRGRVDTGELFF. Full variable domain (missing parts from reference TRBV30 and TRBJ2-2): SQTIHQWPATLVQPVGSPLSLECTVEGTSNPNLYWYRQAAGRGLQLLFYSVGIGQISSEVPQNLSASRPQDRQFILSSKKLLLSDSGFYLCALRGRVDTGELFFGEGSRLTVL.

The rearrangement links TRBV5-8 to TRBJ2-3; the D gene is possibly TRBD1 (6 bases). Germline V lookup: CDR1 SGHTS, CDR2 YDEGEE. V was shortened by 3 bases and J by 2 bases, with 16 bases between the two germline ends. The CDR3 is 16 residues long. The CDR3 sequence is CASSYGSGDFTDTQYF. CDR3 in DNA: TGTGCCAGCAGCTATGGATCAGGGGATTTCACAGATACGCAGTATTTT.

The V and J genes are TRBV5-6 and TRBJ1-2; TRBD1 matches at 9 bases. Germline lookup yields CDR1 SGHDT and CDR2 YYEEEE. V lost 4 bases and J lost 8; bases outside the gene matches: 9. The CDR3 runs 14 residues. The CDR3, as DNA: TGTGCCAGCAGCGGGACAGGGATCGGTCGCGGCTACACCTTC. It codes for CASSGTGIGRGYTF.

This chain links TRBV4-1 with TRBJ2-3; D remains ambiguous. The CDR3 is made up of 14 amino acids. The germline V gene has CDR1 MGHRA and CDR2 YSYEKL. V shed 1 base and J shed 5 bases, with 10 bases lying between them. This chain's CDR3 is CASSQAPSGDTQYF. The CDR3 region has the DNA TGCGCCAGCAGCCAAGCCCCGAGTGGAGATACGCAGTATTTT.

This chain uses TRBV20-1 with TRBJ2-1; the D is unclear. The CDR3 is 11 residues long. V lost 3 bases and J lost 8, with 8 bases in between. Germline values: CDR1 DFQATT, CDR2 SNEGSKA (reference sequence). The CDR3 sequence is CSASPADEQFF. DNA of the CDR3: TGCAGTGCTAGTCCCGCGGATGAGCAGTTCTTC.